Below are 19 T cell receptor beta chains sequenced from a single sample in a study of blood T cell repertoires in COVID-19. Produced via immunoSEQ multiplex PCR; TCRdb's table is partial and in-frame only. The table has fewer than 350,000 clones, around 89% seen once. The sequenced material came from PBMCs or T cells enriched from blood (not recorded which). The receptor set was obtained from a woman aged 18-30 years with acute COVID-19.

The rearrangement uses TRBV18 and TRBJ2-1; 9 bases map to TRBD2. Trimming removed 9 bases from V and 4 bases from J; junction bases left unmatched: 13. Germline CDR1 KGHSH, CDR2 LQKENI. CDR3 length: 16 amino acids. CDR3 DNA sequence: TGTGCCAGTTCCCTCCTAGCGGGGCTCTTATACAATGAGCAGTTCTTC. Protein sequence: CASSLLAGLLYNEQFF.

The sample holds one count of this clone. The chain employs TRBV4-1 and TRBJ1-5; maybe TRBD1 (5 bases). Trimming stripped 0 bases from V and 3 bases from J, with 12 bases between. The length of the CDR3 is 16 residues. Germline V CDR1 and CDR2: MGHRA, YSYEKL. The CDR3 reads CASSQEWQGYNQPQHF. Here the CDR3 DNA reads TGCGCCAGCAGCCAAGAATGGCAGGGTTACAATCAGCCCCAGCATTTT.

This clone was counted a single time. The rearrangement joins TRBV24-1 to TRBJ2-7; 10 nucleotides agree with TRBD1. Germline trimming cut 10 bases from V and 8 bases from J; bases unmatched to any gene: 10. CDR3 length equals 13 residues. The germline CDR1 and CDR2 sequences are KGHDR and SFDVKD. The CDR3 spells CATSKDRGFKQYF. Here the CDR3 DNA reads TGTGCCACATCTAAGGACAGGGGGTTCAAGCAGTACTTC.

This chain's CDR3 is CAWSRTPPGRYYGYTF. DNA for the CDR3: TGTGCCTGGAGCCGAACTCCCCCGGGGAGGTACTATGGCTACACCTTC. The chain is built from TRBV30 and TRBJ1-2; D not certain. V was clipped by 3 bases and J by 3 bases, with 20 bases between them. The V gene's germline CDR1 is GTSNPN and CDR2 SVGIG (reference sequence). This CDR3 contains 16 residues.

The chain carries TRBV6-2 or TRBV6-3 and TRBJ2-3; the match to TRBD2 covers 11 bases. Germline trimming cut 6 bases from V and 3 bases from J; bases unmatched to any gene: 5. CDR3 length equals 15 residues. CDR1 MNHEY and CDR2 SVGEGT come from the germline V gene. The CDR3 sequence is CASSKLAGVTDTQYF. The CDR3 DNA reads as TGTGCCAGCAGCAAACTAGCGGGGGTTACAGATACGCAGTATTTT.

This chain uses TRBV19 with TRBJ2-7, with 11 bases matching TRBD2. The CDR3 runs 16 residues. V gave up 1 base and J gave up 3 bases; unmatched junction bases: 5. CDR1 and CDR2 from the germline V gene are LNHDA and SQIVND (reference sequence). The CDR3 DNA reads TGTGCCAGTAGTATAGTTTACGGGACTAGCGGCTACGAGCAGTACTTC. Its translation: CASSIVYGTSGYEQYF.

This chain connects TRBV10-2 to TRBJ1-5, with 9 bases that match TRBD1. CDR1 is WSHSY and CDR2 is SAAADI in the germline V gene. This CDR3 region has 16 residues. Losses at the gene ends were 3 bases for V and 5 bases for J; bases not matched to a gene: 8. CDR3 amino acids: CASSEGVQGAYQPQHF. CDR3 DNA: TGCGCCAGCAGTGAAGGGGTACAGGGGGCTTATCAGCCCCAGCATTTT.

This chain uses TRBV28 with TRBJ1-2; D call uncertain. The CDR3 contains 15 residues. Germline V gene lookup returns CDR1 MDHEN and CDR2 SYDVKM. The V end lost 3 bases, the J end lost 2 bases, and 13 bases lay between the germline ends. CDR3 loop: CASSFGGRRNYGYTF. In DNA, the CDR3 is TGTGCCAGCAGTTTTGGCGGCAGAAGGAACTATGGCTACACCTTC.

This chain joins TRBV9 and TRBJ2-7; 16 bases map to TRBD2. V lost 4 bases and J lost 5; bases outside the gene matches: 9. The CDR3 covers 17 residues. CDR1 is SGDLS and CDR2 is YYNGEE in the germline V gene. CDR3 bases: TGTGCCAGCAGCCCTCCGGGACTAGCGGGAGGGCCTGACGAGCAGTACTTC. Translated: CASSPPGLAGGPDEQYF. Looking up the rest from reference TRBV9 and TRBJ2-7 gives the full variable domain: DSGVTQTPKHLITATGQRVTLRCSPRSGDLSVYWYQQSLDQGLQFLIQYYNGEERAKGNILERFSAQQFPDLHSELNLSSLELGDSALYFCASSPPGLAGGPDEQYFGPGTRLTVT.

V gene TRBV10-3 combines with J gene TRBJ1-1; D might be TRBD1 (5 bases). The V gene's germline CDR1 is ENHRY and CDR2 SYGVKD. This CDR3 contains 13 residues. Between the trimmed V and J ends, which lost 11 bases and 3 bases, there was a span of 16 bases. The CDR3 loop reads CAVGGSGDTEAFF. CDR3 DNA: TGTGCCGTCGGGGGATCTGGGGACACTGAAGCTTTCTTT.

This clone was counted between two and nine times. This chain joins TRBV19 and TRBJ1-3; a possible D gene is TRBD1 (5 bases). This CDR3 spans 16 amino acids. Germline V gene lookup returns CDR1 LNHDA and CDR2 SQIVND (reference sequence). Trimming took 4 bases from V and 5 from J, leaving 18 bases between them. This CDR3 is CASSNAGQGIRNTIYF. CDR3 coding DNA: TGTGCCAGTAGTAACGCCGGCCAGGGCATAAGAAACACCATATATTTT.

This chain uses TRBV3-1 (or the pseudogene TRBV3-2) with TRBJ2-1, with D possibly matching TRBD2 (7 bases). Trimming cost V 0 bases and J 0 bases, with 21 bases left between them. There are 20 residues in the CDR3. The germline V gene has CDR1 LGHDT and CDR2 YNNKEL (reference sequence). This chain's CDR3 is CASSQDQRGGGGSSYNEQFF. CDR3 nucleotide sequence: TGTGCCAGCAGCCAAGATCAGCGGGGTGGGGGCGGAAGCTCCTACAATGAGCAGTTCTTC.

The V and J genes are TRBV28 and TRBJ2-1; 13 bases fit TRBD2. V trimming: 4 bases; J trimming: 7 bases; junction bases outside the gene matches: 4. The V gene's germline CDR1 is MDHEN and CDR2 SYDVKM. This CDR3 has 15 residues. CDR3 sequence reads: CASSSLAGGINEQFF. CDR3 DNA: TGTGCCAGCAGTTCACTAGCGGGAGGGATAAATGAGCAGTTCTTC.

This clone turned up a few times. The chain is built from TRBV19 and TRBJ2-3, with D maybe TRBD1 (5 bases). The germline gives CDR1 LNHDA, CDR2 SQIVND (reference sequence). Trimming pared 3 bases from V and 7 bases from J, leaving 11 bases between. The CDR3 sequence is 13 residues long. The CDR3 sequence is CASSIHRLHTQYF. CDR3 nucleotide sequence: TGTGCCAGTAGTATCCACAGGCTCCATACGCAGTATTTT.

J is TRBJ2-1 and V is TRBV9, with 9 bases fitting TRBD2. CDR3 length: 15 amino acids. V trimming: 0 bases; J trimming: 9 bases; junction bases outside the gene matches: 7. CDR1 is SGDLS and CDR2 is YYNGEE in the germline V gene. CDR3 bases: TGTGCCAGCAGCGTAGGTCAGGGGACTAGCACTGAGCAGTTCTTC. It yields the protein CASSVGQGTSTEQFF.

The chain combines TRBV4-1 with TRBJ2-4; D unresolved. CDR1 and CDR2 from the germline V gene are MGHRA and YSYEKL. The CDR3 extends over 16 amino acids. Deletions cut 1 base from V and 3 bases from J, with 13 bases between. CDR3 in DNA: TGCGCCAGCAGCCAAGGAGAAAGTCTTGGCAAAAACATTCAGTACTTC. Translating gives CASSQGESLGKNIQYF.

The V and J genes are TRBV5-1 and TRBJ1-1; D may be TRBD1 (6 bases). The CDR3 runs 15 residues. V lost 1 base, J lost 2 bases, and 12 bases lay in between. Germline V CDR1 and CDR2: SGHRS, YFSETQ. The DNA for the CDR3 is TGCGCCAGCAGCTTGACAGGGCCAGGCAACACTGAAGCTTTCTTT. This gives the protein CASSLTGPGNTEAFF. Full variable domain (outside the CDR3, taken from reference TRBV5-1 and TRBJ1-1): KAGVTQTPRYLIKTRGQQVTLSCSPISGHRSVSWYQQTPGQGLQFLFEYFSETQRNKGNFPGRFSGRQFSNSRSEMNVSTLELGDSALYLCASSLTGPGNTEAFFGQGTRLTVV.

V and J are TRBV27 and TRBJ2-3; D possibly corresponds to TRBD1 (6 bases). V was trimmed by 5 bases and J by 3 bases, leaving 15 bases between them. In germline, CDR1 is MNHEY, CDR2 SMNVEV (reference sequence). This CDR3 has 15 amino acids. The CDR3 DNA is TGTGCCAGCAGTGCCAGGGGTGGTTCGACAGATACGCAGTATTTT. It specifies CASSARGGSTDTQYF.

DNA for the CDR3: TGTGCCAGCAGCCAAGCCGGTAGCGATACGCAGTATTTT. This encodes CASSQAGSDTQYF. The rearrangement uses TRBV4-2 and TRBJ2-3; D gene unclear. Trimming stripped 1 base from V and 6 bases from J, with 8 bases between. CDR3 length equals 13 residues. Per germline, CDR1 LGHNA and CDR2 YNFKEQ.